What follows are 22 T cell receptor beta chains derived from one specimen sequenced in a study of blood T cell repertoires in COVID-19. Produced via immunoSEQ multiplex PCR; TCRdb's table is partial and in-frame only. The data contain 240,000 or so clones, 85% to 90% of them seen just once; the ten biggest clones take up roughly 5.8%. Sequencing was carried out using peripheral blood. The receptors stem from a man in his sixties with acute or convalescent COVID-19.

The gene calls are TRBV5-6 and TRBJ2-3; D possibly corresponds to TRBD1 (6 bases). With 2 bases removed from V and 1 base from J, the gap between germline ends came to 11 bases. Germline CDR1 reads SGHDT; CDR2 reads YYEEEE. The CDR3 spans 15 residues. CDR3 protein: CASSFRGRGTDTQYF. The CDR3 DNA sequence: TGTGCCAGCAGCTTCAGGGGACGCGGCACAGATACGCAGTATTTT.

The J gene is TRBJ1-5, the V gene TRBV6-6; no definite D call. V lost 6 bases to trimming and J lost 4 bases, with 4 bases between them. CDR1 is MNHNY and CDR2 is SVGAGI in the germline V gene (reference sequence). CDR3 length: 11 amino acids. This CDR3 reads CASSPNQPQHF. The CDR3 bases are TGTGCCAGCAGCCCGAATCAGCCCCAGCATTTT.

This sequence joins TRBV30 and TRBJ1-1, with D maybe TRBD1 (6 bases). The CDR3 sequence is 13 residues long. V lost 1 base and J 5 bases, leaving 11 bases between the germline ends. Germline V gives CDR1 GTSNPN, CDR2 SVGIG (reference sequence). The CDR3 DNA reads as TGTGCCTGGAGTGGGACAGTAAAGACTGAAGCTTTCTTT. As protein: CAWSGTVKTEAFF.

The CDR3 DNA sequence: TGTGCCAGTAGTAGACAGGGGATAAATGAAAAACTGTTTTTT. Protein: CASSRQGINEKLFF. The chain joins TRBV19 to TRBJ1-4; 8 bases map to TRBD1. CDR1 and CDR2 from the germline V gene are LNHDA and SQIVND (reference sequence). Trimming at V came to 4 bases and at J to 5 bases, leaving 3 bases not matched to a gene. The CDR3 extends over 14 amino acids.

The gene calls are TRBV28 and TRBJ2-7; 7 positions agree with TRBD1. Germline V lookup: CDR1 MDHEN, CDR2 SYDVKM. The CDR3 has 18 amino acids. V gave up 5 bases and J gave up 5 bases; unmatched junction bases: 21. CDR3: CASSQYSRTGTLSDEQYF. CDR3 in DNA: TGTGCCAGCAGTCAATATTCCCGGACAGGAACCCTTTCCGACGAGCAGTACTTC.

The chain is built from TRBV7-9 and TRBJ1-5; D perhaps matches TRBD1 (6 bases). This CDR3 comprises 12 residues. Germline CDR1 reads SEHNR; CDR2 reads FQNEAQ (reference sequence). Between the trimmed V and J ends, which lost 7 bases and 4 bases, there was a span of 8 bases. CDR3 nucleotides: TGTGCCAGCACCCAGGGGAATCAGCCCCAGCATTTT. This translates into CASTQGNQPQHF.

This clone has just a few counts. The chain carries TRBV7-3 and TRBJ1-1; 8 bases map to TRBD1. The germline V gene has CDR1 SGHTA and CDR2 FQGTGA. The CDR3 covers 16 residues. V trimming: 4 bases; J trimming: 0 bases; junction bases outside the gene matches: 7. The CDR3 protein is CASSSRQGTLNTEAFF. DNA of the CDR3: TGTGCCAGCAGCTCCCGACAGGGGACCCTGAACACTGAAGCTTTCTTT.

V is TRBV7-9 and J is TRBJ2-1; 15 bases align to TRBD2. Germline V gene data show CDR1 as SEHNR and CDR2 as FQNEAQ (reference sequence). The junction had 7 bases not matched to a gene; V was cut back by 6 bases and J by 7 bases. The CDR3 spans 16 residues. CDR3 region: CASRPGLAGGRNEQFF. The CDR3 nucleotides read TGTGCCAGCAGACCCGGACTAGCGGGAGGGAGGAATGAGCAGTTCTTC.

The V call is TRBV14, the J call TRBJ2-7; D might be TRBD1 (5 bases). V was trimmed by 2 bases and J by 6 bases, leaving 14 bases between them. Germline V lookup: CDR1 SGHDN, CDR2 FVKESK. CDR3 size: 14 residues. CDR3 amino acids: CASSQLGQMGEQYF. Here the CDR3 DNA reads TGTGCCAGCAGCCAATTGGGGCAGATGGGCGAGCAGTACTTC.

The chain recombines TRBV27 with TRBJ2-7; 9 nucleotides match TRBD1. The CDR3 is made up of 16 amino acids. Germline lookup yields CDR1 MNHEY and CDR2 SMNVEV (reference sequence). V was clipped by 6 bases and J by 0 bases; unmatched bases: 9. CDR3 in amino acids: CASSQLGQGFSYEQYF. CDR3 bases: TGTGCCAGCAGCCAACTGGGACAGGGATTCTCCTACGAGCAGTACTTC.

This chain joins TRBV11-3 and TRBJ2-7; TRBD1 aligns across 8 bases. Germline CDR1 SGHNT, CDR2 YENEEA. The junction had 3 bases not matched to a gene; V was cut back by 2 bases and J by 0 bases. CDR3 length equals 15 residues. The CDR3 DNA sequence: TGTGCCAGCAGCTTACAGGGACAGGACTCCTACGAGCAGTACTTC. It translates to CASSLQGQDSYEQYF.

This clone has a handful of counts. The rearrangement joins TRBV24-1 to TRBJ1-2; D is uncertain. Germline CDR1 reads KGHDR; CDR2 reads SFDVKD. This CDR3 is built from 14 residues. Trimming took 0 bases from V and 1 from J, leaving 5 bases between them. This CDR3 reads CATSDLNSNYGYTF. CDR3 sequence (DNA): TGTGCCACCAGTGATTTGAACAGTAACTATGGCTACACCTTC.

The chain joins TRBV4-1 to TRBJ2-7, with TRBD1 as a possible D gene (6 bases). The CDR3 extends over 15 amino acids. The germline gives CDR1 MGHRA, CDR2 YSYEKL. V gave up 1 base and J gave up 2 bases, with 12 bases separating them. For the CDR3, the DNA is TGCGCCAGCAGCCAAGTTTACAGGGCCCCCTACGAGCAGTACTTC. Translation gives CASSQVYRAPYEQYF.

The CDR3 nucleotides read TGTGCCAGCAGCCAGCGGTCTAGCGGGGCTAGCTCCTACAATGAGCAGTTCTTC. Translated, it gives CASSQRSSGASSYNEQFF. The chain links TRBV11-3 to TRBJ2-1, with 9 bases identical to TRBD2. The CDR3 contains 18 residues. Germline V CDR1 and CDR2: SGHNT, YENEEA. V was pared by 5 bases and J by 0 bases, with 11 bases of the junction left unmatched.

The chain recombines TRBV2 with TRBJ1-6; D gene unclear. The CDR3 loop spans 15 amino acids. Germline assignment: CDR1 SNHLY and CDR2 FYNNEI. Trimming took off 2 bases at V and 7 bases at J, with 12 bases between the two ends. CDR3 sequence (DNA): TGTGCCAGCAGTGAAATCCCCCCGCAGAATTCACCCCTCCACTTT. This sequence encodes CASSEIPPQNSPLHF.

This chain uses TRBV28 with TRBJ1-3; a possible D gene is TRBD1 (6 bases). This CDR3 spans 14 amino acids. In germline, CDR1 is MDHEN, CDR2 SYDVKM. Trimming stripped 7 bases from V and 3 bases from J, with 13 bases between. CDR3 in DNA: TGTGCCAGCACCCCACAGGGTAGTGGAAACACCATATATTTT. It translates to CASTPQGSGNTIYF.

The chain combines TRBV5-1 with TRBJ2-5, with TRBD2 identical over 9 bases. CDR1 SGHRS and CDR2 YFSETQ come from the germline V gene. The CDR3 has 20 amino acids. V gave up 0 bases and J gave up 3 bases; unmatched junction bases: 18. The DNA for the CDR3 is TGCGCCAGCAGCTTGGATCCGCGGGAGGGCGCGGGCCCTAAGGAAGAGACCCAGTACTTC. Amino acid sequence: CASSLDPREGAGPKEETQYF.

The genes are TRBV19 and TRBJ1-3; 7 nucleotides match TRBD1. The CDR3 has 15 amino acids. Germline loops: CDR1 LNHDA, CDR2 SQIVND (reference sequence). With V trimmed by 7 bases and J by 1 base, 7 bases remained unmatched. This CDR3 reads CASKEGQNSGNTIYF. CDR3 sequence (DNA): TGTGCCAGTAAGGAGGGACAGAATTCTGGAAACACCATATATTTT.

This CDR3 is CASSRTENYGYTF. DNA for the CDR3: TGTGCCAGCAGTCGGACAGAGAACTATGGCTACACCTTC. The V call is TRBV28, the J call TRBJ1-2; TRBD1 might be the D (6 bases). V gave up 5 bases and J gave up 2 bases, with 9 bases separating them. CDR1 is MDHEN, CDR2 SYDVKM, per germline. This CDR3 comprises 13 residues.

This clone appeared a few times. The rearrangement links TRBV25-1 to TRBJ1-6; D perhaps matches TRBD1 (6 bases). Germline values: CDR1 MGHDK, CDR2 SYGVNS. The CDR3 contains 17 residues. V lost 6 bases and J 7 bases, leaving 22 bases between the germline ends. The chain's CDR3 is CASSQSGVTGKNSPLHF. In DNA, the CDR3 is TGTGCCAGCAGCCAAAGTGGGGTGACAGGAAAAAATTCACCCCTCCACTTT.

J is TRBJ2-2 and V is TRBV19; 8 nucleotides line up with TRBD1. Germline V CDR1 and CDR2: LNHDA, SQIVND (reference sequence). V was clipped by 5 bases and J by 0 bases; unmatched bases: 5. CDR3 length: 16 amino acids. Here the CDR3 reads CASSRPDRANTGELFF. CDR3 coding DNA: TGTGCCAGTAGTCGCCCGGACAGGGCGAACACCGGGGAGCTGTTTTTT.

J is TRBJ1-1 and V is TRBV3-1 (or the pseudogene TRBV3-2), with 8 bases aligning to TRBD1. The V and J ends lost 1 base and 2 bases, in that order; junction bases with no gene match: 12. CDR1 is LGHDT, CDR2 YNNKEL, per germline (reference sequence). This CDR3 is built from 18 residues. CDR3 DNA sequence: TGTGCCAGCAGCCAAGCCGGGACAGGCGAGCTAATAAACACTGAAGCTTTCTTT. This sequence encodes CASSQAGTGELINTEAFF.